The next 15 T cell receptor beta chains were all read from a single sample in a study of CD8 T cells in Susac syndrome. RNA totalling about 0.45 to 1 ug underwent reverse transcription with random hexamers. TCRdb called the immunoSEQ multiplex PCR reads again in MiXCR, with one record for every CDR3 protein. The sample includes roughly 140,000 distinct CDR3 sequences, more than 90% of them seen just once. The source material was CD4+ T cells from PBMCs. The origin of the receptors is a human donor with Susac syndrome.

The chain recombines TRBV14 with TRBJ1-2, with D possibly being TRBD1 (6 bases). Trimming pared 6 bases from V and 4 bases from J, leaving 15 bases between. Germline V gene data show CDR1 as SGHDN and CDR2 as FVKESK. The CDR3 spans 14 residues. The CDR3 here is CASSEGQPSYGYTF. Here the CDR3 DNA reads TGTGCCAGCAGTGAAGGACAGCCCTCCTATGGCTACACCTTC.

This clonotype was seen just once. The CDR3 region is CASSFGGRSETQYF. The DNA of the CDR3 is TGTGCCAGCAGCTTTGGCGGGAGGAGCGAGACCCAGTACTTC. The V and J genes are TRBV11-2 and TRBJ2-5; 8 nucleotides match TRBD2. Germline loops: CDR1 SGHAT, CDR2 FQNNGV. The CDR3 length is 14 residues. V was clipped by 3 bases and J by 5 bases; unmatched bases: 5.

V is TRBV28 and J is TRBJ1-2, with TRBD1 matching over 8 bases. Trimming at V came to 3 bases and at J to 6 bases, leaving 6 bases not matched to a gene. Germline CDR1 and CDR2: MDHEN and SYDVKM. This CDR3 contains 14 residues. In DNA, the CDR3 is TGTGCCAGCAGTTTTCAGGGGGCGCATCATGGCTACACCTTC. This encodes CASSFQGAHHGYTF.

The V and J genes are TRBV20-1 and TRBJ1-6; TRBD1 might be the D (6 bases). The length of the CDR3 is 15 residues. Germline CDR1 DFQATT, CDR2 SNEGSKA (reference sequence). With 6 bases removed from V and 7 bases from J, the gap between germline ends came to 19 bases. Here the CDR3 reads CSAKTVGGANSPLHF. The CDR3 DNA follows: TGCAGTGCGAAAACGGTCGGGGGCGCCAATTCACCCCTCCACTTT.

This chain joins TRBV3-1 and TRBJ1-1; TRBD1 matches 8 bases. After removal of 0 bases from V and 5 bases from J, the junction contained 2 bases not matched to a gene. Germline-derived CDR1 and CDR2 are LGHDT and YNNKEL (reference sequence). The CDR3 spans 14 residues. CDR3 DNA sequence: TGTGCCAGCAGCCAAGACAGGGGGCTTACTGAAGCTTTCTTT. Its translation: CASSQDRGLTEAFF.

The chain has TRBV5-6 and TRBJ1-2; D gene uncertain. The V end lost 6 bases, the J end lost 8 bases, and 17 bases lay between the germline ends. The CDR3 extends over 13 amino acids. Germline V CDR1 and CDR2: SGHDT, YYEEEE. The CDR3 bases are TGTGCCAGCACCCTCCAGGAGAGACTCGGCTACACCTTC. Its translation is CASTLQERLGYTF.

The CDR3 is CSARFPSRGIYEQYF. As DNA, the CDR3 is TGCAGTGCTAGATTTCCTTCCCGGGGGATCTACGAGCAGTACTTC. The chain has TRBV20-1 and TRBJ2-7; possible D gene TRBD2, 6 bases. Trimming cost V 2 bases and J 3 bases, with 17 bases left between them. The germline V gene encodes CDR1 DFQATT and CDR2 SNEGSKA (reference sequence). This CDR3 comprises 15 residues.

CDR3 region: CASSPSQGWETQYF. The CDR3 DNA follows: TGTGCCAGCAGCCCCTCACAGGGGTGGGAGACCCAGTACTTC. This rearrangement joins TRBV5-5 to TRBJ2-5, with 7 bases matching TRBD1. The CDR3 contains 14 residues. V was pared by 4 bases and J by 5 bases, with 8 bases of the junction left unmatched. CDR1 SGHKS and CDR2 YYEKEE come from the germline V gene (reference sequence).

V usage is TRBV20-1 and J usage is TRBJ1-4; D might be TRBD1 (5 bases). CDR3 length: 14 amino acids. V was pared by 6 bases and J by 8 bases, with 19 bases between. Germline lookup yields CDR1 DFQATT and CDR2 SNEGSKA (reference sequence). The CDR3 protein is CSAEGPGLGEKLFF. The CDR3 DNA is TGCAGTGCAGAGGGACCGGGACTGGGGGAAAAACTGTTTTTT.

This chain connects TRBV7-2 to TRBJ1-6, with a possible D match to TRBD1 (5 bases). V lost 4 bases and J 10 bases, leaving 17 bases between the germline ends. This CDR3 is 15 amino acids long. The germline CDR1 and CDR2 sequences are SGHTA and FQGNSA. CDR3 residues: CASSSEGPSISPLHF. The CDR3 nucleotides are TGTGCCAGCAGCTCAGAGGGGCCCAGTATATCACCCCTCCACTTT.

In nucleotides, the CDR3 is TGTGCCAGCAGCCCGGACGCCCTTGGCTACACCTTC. It codes for CASSPDALGYTF. The chain has TRBV7-9 and TRBJ1-2; D gene ambiguous. Trimming left V 5 bases short and J 7 bases short, with 11 bases between. Germline CDR1 SEHNR, CDR2 FQNEAQ (reference sequence). The CDR3 totals 12 residues.

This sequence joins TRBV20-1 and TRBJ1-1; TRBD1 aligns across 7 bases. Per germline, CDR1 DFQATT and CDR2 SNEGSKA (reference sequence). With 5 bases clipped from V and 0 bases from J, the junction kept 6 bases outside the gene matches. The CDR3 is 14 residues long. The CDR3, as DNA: TGCAGTGCTCGGGACAGCCTAATGAACACTGAAGCTTTCTTT. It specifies CSARDSLMNTEAFF.

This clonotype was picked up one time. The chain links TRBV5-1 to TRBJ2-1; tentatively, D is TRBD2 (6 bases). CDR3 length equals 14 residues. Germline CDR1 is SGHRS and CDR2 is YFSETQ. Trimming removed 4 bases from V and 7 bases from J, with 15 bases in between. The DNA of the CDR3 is TGCGCCAGCAGCCGCAGGGACCGGGGGAATGAGCAGTTCTTC. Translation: CASSRRDRGNEQFF.

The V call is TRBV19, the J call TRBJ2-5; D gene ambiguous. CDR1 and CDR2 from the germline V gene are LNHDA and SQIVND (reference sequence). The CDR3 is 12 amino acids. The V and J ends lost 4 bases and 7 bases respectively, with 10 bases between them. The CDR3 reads CASSTDLGTQYF. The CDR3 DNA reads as TGTGCCAGTAGTACGGACCTGGGGACCCAGTACTTC.

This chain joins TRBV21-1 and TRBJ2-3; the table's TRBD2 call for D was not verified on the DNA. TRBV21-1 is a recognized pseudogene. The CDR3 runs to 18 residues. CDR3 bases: TGTGCCAGCAGCAAATTGGGGACTAGCGGGAGGCGGCCAGATACGCAGTATTTT. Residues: CASSKLGTSGRRPDTQYF.